This paragraph reports one T cell receptor (beta chain). This record comes from a study of blood T cell repertoires in COVID-19. The overall study: Material from acute and convalescent COVID-19 was sourced from the United States, Italy and Spain. The cDNA or gDNA used as material had been derived from T cells, B-cell-depleted T cells, or PBMCs.

Under the authors' procedure: Using reference gene primer amplification, nucleated cell counts were estimated. This table comes from immunoSEQ multiplex PCR, and its TCRdb copy is limited to in-frame clones, with some not included. That table supplies the V and J calls and clone size; D and trimming were determined from the DNA. Of over 45,000 clones in the sample, under 85% were seen once. This CDR3 spans 14 amino acids. Germline V gene data show CDR1 as MNHEY and CDR2 as SMNVEV (reference sequence). V lost 10 bases and J 3 bases, leaving 16 bases between the germline ends. This clonotype originated in a man in his sixties with active COVID-19. V and J are TRBV27 and TRBJ2-1, with D maybe TRBD1 (5 bases). The sequenced sample consisted of peripheral blood. The chain's CDR3 is CATRWGRGYNEQFF. CDR3 sequence (DNA): TGTGCCACCCGTTGGGGTAGGGGCTACAATGAGCAGTTCTTC.